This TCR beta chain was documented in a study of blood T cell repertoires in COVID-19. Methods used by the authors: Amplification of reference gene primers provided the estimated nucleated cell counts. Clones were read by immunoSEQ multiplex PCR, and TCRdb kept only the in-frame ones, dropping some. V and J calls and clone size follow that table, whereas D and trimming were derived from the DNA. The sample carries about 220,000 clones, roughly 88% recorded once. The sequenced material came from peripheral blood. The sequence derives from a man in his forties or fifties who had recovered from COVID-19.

CDR3 coding DNA: TGTGCCAGCAGTTACTCGTTAGCTAGCGGGAGGGCCCGGGAGAGTGAGCAGTTCTTC. It encodes CASSYSLASGRARESEQFF. The gene calls are TRBV6-2 or TRBV6-3 and TRBJ2-1; TRBD2 matches at 12 bases. The length of the CDR3 is 19 residues. V trimming: 0 bases; J trimming: 9 bases; junction bases outside the gene matches: 15. Germline V gene data show CDR1 as MNHEY and CDR2 as SVGEGT.